This is a list of T cell receptor beta chains from one sample in a study of blood T cell repertoires in COVID-19. Some clones are missing from TCRdb's copy, which holds only in-frame ones; the method was immunoSEQ multiplex PCR. The table has 250,000 to 300,000 clones, roughly 91% seen once. The sample was peripheral blood. These receptors were collected from a woman in her thirties or forties who had recovered from COVID-19. Both conserved end residues are part of each CDR3. Each record gives: CDR3 length, D gene, V gene, J gene, clone size, CDR3 DNA, CDR3 protein. D genes are given only for firm matches. Expanded clones get a size class; other rows say once, few or many, or leave the size out.

length: 16
D: .
V: TRBV4-3
J: TRBJ2-5
size: .
DNA: TGCGCCAGCAGCCAAGATGGGGGGGGCTGGGGGGAGACCCAGTACTTC
CDR3: CASSQDGGGWGETQYF

length: 12
D: .
V: TRBV18
J: TRBJ2-3
size: .
DNA: TGTGCCAGCTCAGGGACTTTGGGTACGCAGTATTTT
CDR3: CASSGTLGTQYF

length: 15
D: .
V: TRBV7-9
J: TRBJ2-2
size: .
DNA: TGTGCCAGCAGCTTTAGTCGGGGTAACACCGGGGAGCTGTTTTTT
CDR3: CASSFSRGNTGELFF

length: 14
D: TRBD1
V: TRBV6-5
J: TRBJ1-2
size: .
DNA: TGTGCCAGCAGCGGGGGACAGTCAGGCTATGGCTACACCTTC
CDR3: CASSGGQSGYGYTF

length: 11
D: .
V: TRBV19
J: TRBJ1-1
size: .
DNA: TGTGCCAGTAGTATGTTACATGAAGCTTTCTTT
CDR3: CASSMLHEAFF

length: 13
D: .
V: TRBV6-5
J: TRBJ1-2
size: .
DNA: TGTGCCAGCAGTTACTCTGGAGGCGATGGCTACACCTTC
CDR3: CASSYSGGDGYTF

length: 15
D: .
V: TRBV11-1
J: TRBJ2-2
size: once
DNA: TGTGCCAGCAGTCCGACTCGTACGAACACCGGGGAGCTGTTTTTT
CDR3: CASSPTRTNTGELFF

length: 14
D: TRBD1
V: TRBV7-9
J: TRBJ2-7
size: .
DNA: TGTGCCAGCAGCTTATTGGCAGGGGGCATCGAGCAGTACTTC
CDR3: CASSLLAGGIEQYF

length: 14
D: TRBD1
V: TRBV7-2
J: TRBJ2-1
size: .
DNA: TGTGCCAGCAGGCGGGACAGGGCCTACGGTGAGCAGTTCTTC
CDR3: CASRRDRAYGEQFF

length: 12
D: .
V: TRBV5-6
J: TRBJ2-1
size: .
DNA: TGTGCCAGCAGCTTGGCTGACAATGAGCAGTTCTTC
CDR3: CASSLADNEQFF

length: 15
D: TRBD2
V: TRBV29-1
J: TRBJ2-7
size: .
DNA: TGCAGCGTTGAGCGGGGGTGGGAGGGCTCCTACGAGCAGTACTTC
CDR3: CSVERGWEGSYEQYF

length: 14
D: .
V: TRBV10-3
J: TRBJ1-3
size: once
DNA: TGTGCCATCAGTGAGTCGGGCGGGAGAAACACCATATATTTT
CDR3: CAISESGGRNTIYF

length: 12
D: .
V: TRBV7-9
J: TRBJ1-1
size: .
DNA: TGTGCCAGCTTGGGCCCGAACACTGAAGCTTTCTTT
CDR3: CASLGPNTEAFF

length: 14
D: TRBD1
V: TRBV30
J: TRBJ1-2
size: .
DNA: TGTGCCTGGACCGAACAGGGGGCTATCTATGGCTACACCTTC
CDR3: CAWTEQGAIYGYTF

length: 14
D: .
V: TRBV19
J: TRBJ2-3
size: .
DNA: TGTGCCAGTAGTCTCCACTCCGGCACAGATACGCAGTATTTT
CDR3: CASSLHSGTDTQYF

length: 19
D: TRBD2
V: TRBV6-2/TRBV6-3
J: TRBJ2-1
size: .
DNA: TGTGCCAGCAGTTACCCGACTAGCGGGAGATGGGGGTCCTACAATGAGCAGTTCTTC
CDR3: CASSYPTSGRWGSYNEQFF

length: 14
D: .
V: TRBV7-9
J: TRBJ2-7
size: .
DNA: TGTGCCAGCAGCTTAGGGGGACTTAAGTACGAGCAGTACTTC
CDR3: CASSLGGLKYEQYF

length: 15
D: .
V: TRBV7-2
J: TRBJ1-5
size: .
DNA: TGTGCCAGCAGCACAGGACCCTGGGCAAATCAGCCCCAGCATTTT
CDR3: CASSTGPWANQPQHF

length: 16
D: TRBD2
V: TRBV6-5
J: TRBJ2-2
size: .
DNA: TGTGCCAGCAGTTCCCCTGGCGGGAGGGCCGCCGGGGAGCTGTTTTTT
CDR3: CASSSPGGRAAGELFF

length: 16
D: .
V: TRBV24-1
J: TRBJ2-2
size: .
DNA: TGTGCCACCAGCCCGGTATGGGGGCCGGGCACCGGGGAGCTGTTTTTT
CDR3: CATSPVWGPGTGELFF

length: 14
D: TRBD1
V: TRBV11-1
J: TRBJ1-6
size: .
DNA: TGTGCCAGCAGCCCGGACAGGGCCAAATCACCCCTCCACTTT
CDR3: CASSPDRAKSPLHF

length: 15
D: TRBD1
V: TRBV2
J: TRBJ1-4
size: .
DNA: TGTGCCAGCAGGCGAGGACAGGGGCCTAATGAAAAACTGTTTTTT
CDR3: CASRRGQGPNEKLFF